This T cell receptor beta chain was sequenced during a study of blood T cell repertoires in COVID-19. Study-wide context: The study drew acute and convalescent COVID-19 samples from the United States, Italy and Spain. Sources were T cells, B-cell-depleted T cells, or PBMCs; the material itself was cDNA or gDNA.

Method: immunoSEQ multiplex PCR; TCRdb's copy keeps in-frame clones and lacks some. The top ten clones hold about a sixth of a sample with 150,000 to 200,000 clones, more than 65% of them seen once. V was pared by 1 base and J by 1 base, with 17 bases between. The length of the CDR3 is 17 residues. CDR1 is SGHRS, CDR2 YFSETQ, per germline. Clinical history as reported by participants underpinned cohort assignment. This receptor was identified in a man in his sixties who had recovered from COVID-19. This sequence joins TRBV5-1 and TRBJ1-1; TRBD1 is a possible D gene (6 bases). The sequenced sample was PBMCs or T cells enriched from blood (not recorded which). The CDR3 reads CASSLMGRQAPNTEAFF. For the CDR3, the DNA is TGCGCCAGCAGCTTGATGGGCAGACAGGCGCCGAACACTGAAGCTTTCTTT. The full variable domain, rest sourced from reference TRBV5-1 and TRBJ1-1, is KAGVTQTPRYLIKTRGQQVTLSCSPISGHRSVSWYQQTPGQGLQFLFEYFSETQRNKGNFPGRFSGRQFSNSRSEMNVSTLELGDSALYLCASSLMGRQAPNTEAFFGQGTRLTVV.